This TCR beta chain is from a study of T-cell memory formation after mild COVID-19. Broader study findings: Clones that contracted clustered mainly in CM and EM if CD4+ and in EMRA if CD8+.

This clonotype showed up just a few times. The antigen is unknown. Constant-segment primers were used for 5'RACE, and the resulting TCR alpha and TCR beta cDNA libraries carried sample barcodes and UMIs. Using its own MiXCR run on the 5' RACE reads, TCRdb lists one record per CDR3 protein. The sample records 200,000 to 250,000 distinct CDR3 sequences, roughly 14% being singletons. V lost 6 bases and J lost 2; bases outside the gene matches: 10. The germline gives CDR1 DFQATT, CDR2 SNEGSKA (reference sequence). This CDR3 is 14 amino acids long. The chain is built from TRBV20-1 and TRBJ2-7; 7 bases agree with TRBD1. Material for sequencing was PBMCs or a T cell subset sorted from them (not recorded which). The receptor was isolated from an adult woman who had mild COVID-19 (a few samples of this study predate the infection). Cell type and time point are not known. As DNA, the CDR3 is TGCAGTGCCACTAAGGGGGCCCCCCCCTACGAGCAGTACTTC. As protein: CSATKGAPPYEQYF.